Presented here are 26 T cell receptor beta chains from one specimen sequenced in a study of cytomegalovirus exposure and HLA in healthy donors. 60 Vbeta and 13 Jbeta primers were used in PCR. Profiling relied on immunoSEQ multiplex PCR, and the TCRdb table lists in-frame clones only, not all of them. The profile shows roughly 180,000 clones, roughly 8.7% of them singletons. Sequencing was carried out using PBMCs. The origin of the receptors is a woman aged 25-40 years in good health and CMV-seropositive.

In this sample, this clone turned up a few times. The chain uses TRBV6-5 and TRBJ2-7, with a weak D call TRBD2 (5 bases). The germline V gene encodes CDR1 MNHEY and CDR2 SVGAGI. V was clipped by 2 bases and J by 4 bases, with 9 bases between them. This CDR3 spans 13 amino acids. This CDR3 is CASSYPGRYEQYF. In nucleotides, the CDR3 is TGTGCCAGCAGTTACCCGGGGAGATACGAGCAGTACTTC.

The chain carries TRBV20-1 and TRBJ1-2; D not certain. Germline V gives CDR1 DFQATT, CDR2 SNEGSKA (reference sequence). CDR3 size: 11 residues. V dropped 2 bases and J dropped 10 bases, with 11 bases sitting between them. CDR3: CSARSAGFYTF. Here the CDR3 DNA reads TGCAGTGCTAGAAGCGCGGGATTCTACACCTTC.

The CDR3 sequence is CASRARVYYTEAFF. As DNA, the CDR3 is TGTGCCAGCAGGGCCAGGGTTTATTACACTGAAGCTTTCTTT. This rearrangement joins TRBV6-1 to TRBJ1-1; maybe TRBD1 (5 bases). The V end lost 6 bases, the J end lost 3 bases, and 14 bases lay between the germline ends. Germline V gene lookup returns CDR1 MNHNS and CDR2 SASEGT. The CDR3 spans 14 residues.

The chain links TRBV10-3 to TRBJ1-3, with D perhaps matching TRBD1 (6 bases). This CDR3 comprises 13 residues. Germline-derived CDR1 and CDR2 are ENHRY and SYGVKD. Trimming pared 11 bases from V and 6 bases from J, leaving 17 bases between. DNA of the CDR3: TGTGCCTCCGAGGGGCAGGGGTTAAACACCATATATTTT. Translated, it gives CASEGQGLNTIYF.

There are a few counts of this clone. The rearrangement links TRBV27 to TRBJ2-4; TRBD1 aligns across 10 bases. Germline CDR1 is MNHEY and CDR2 is SMNVEV (reference sequence). J lost 0 bases, V lost 8 bases, and 1 base had no gene match. This CDR3 region has 14 residues. The CDR3 loop is CASGTGVAKNIQYF. The CDR3 coding sequence is TGTGCCAGCGGGACAGGGGTAGCCAAAAACATTCAGTACTTC.

The chain uses TRBV5-1 and TRBJ2-4, with TRBD1 as a possible D gene (6 bases). V lost 4 bases to trimming and J lost 0 bases, with 11 bases between them. Per the germline V gene, CDR1 is SGHRS and CDR2 is YFSETQ. The CDR3 runs to 15 residues. In DNA, the CDR3 is TGCGCCAGCAGCGACGGACAGTTAGCCAAAAACATTCAGTACTTC. It codes for CASSDGQLAKNIQYF.

The chain employs TRBV18 and TRBJ1-1, with no clear D. This CDR3 comprises 14 residues. Trimming removed 3 bases at V and 6 bases at J, with 14 bases between. CDR1 is KGHSH and CDR2 is LQKENI in the germline V gene. The CDR3 is CASSPRPGSAEAFF. The CDR3 bases are TGTGCCAGCTCACCCAGGCCGGGGTCTGCTGAAGCTTTCTTT.

This clone was counted a few times. V gene TRBV5-8 combines with J gene TRBJ2-1; no clear D gene. Germline-derived CDR1 and CDR2 are SGHTS and YDEGEE. Trimming removed 1 base at V and 10 bases at J, with 9 bases between. The CDR3 runs 12 residues. DNA of the CDR3: TGTGCCAGCAGCTTGACACGTCAGGAGCAGTTCTTC. Encoded protein: CASSLTRQEQFF.

This sequence joins TRBV5-6 and TRBJ2-7; TRBD2 matches at 9 bases. The CDR3 spans 17 residues. The V gene end was trimmed by 4 bases and the J gene end by 6 bases; junction bases not matched to a gene: 17. CDR1 is SGHDT and CDR2 is YYEEEE in the germline V gene. The CDR3 reads CASSGTETSGKGGEQYF. The CDR3 DNA reads TGTGCCAGCAGCGGAACCGAGACTAGCGGAAAGGGGGGCGAGCAGTACTTC.

The sample holds a few counts of this clone. V is TRBV12-2 and J is TRBJ2-2; TRBD2, the D gene given by the table, was not confirmed from the DNA. TRBV12-2 is recorded as a pseudogene. This CDR3 is 16 amino acids long. DNA for the CDR3: TGTGCAAGTCGCTTACCCGGTAGCGGGAGGACCGGGGAGCTGTTTTTT. Encoded protein: CASRLPGSGRTGELFF.

A word on this clone: Its ends do not fully match the called genes, so a read error is possible. The chain couples TRBV20-1 to TRBJ1-2, with a weak D call TRBD1 (5 bases). CDR3 length equals 10 residues. Germline values: CDR1 DFQATT, CDR2 SNEGSKA (reference sequence). In nucleotides, the CDR3 is TGCAGTGCTAGGGGGGAGGTCCGCGCCTTC. Translated: CSARGEVRAF.

Comments on this clone: An end of the junction does not agree with germline; a read error may underlie this. The chain combines TRBV4-1 with TRBJ1-1; maybe TRBD1 (6 bases). The CDR3 has 15 residues. In germline, CDR1 is MGHRA, CDR2 YSYEKL. CDR3: CASSQDPTGNAEAFF. CDR3 DNA: TGCGCCAGCAGCCAAGACCCCACAGGGAACGCTGAAGCTTTCTTT.

This clone showed up just a few times. This chain connects TRBV6-1 to TRBJ2-2; TRBD1 matches 8 bases. With V trimmed by 6 bases and J by 2 bases, 2 bases remained unmatched. Germline V gene data show CDR1 as MNHNS and CDR2 as SASEGT. The CDR3 loop spans 14 amino acids. The CDR3 DNA reads TGTGCCAGCAGCGGACAGGGAAACACCGGGGAGCTGTTTTTT. The encoded protein is CASSGQGNTGELFF.

This chain uses TRBV10-1 with TRBJ2-1, with 9 positions matching TRBD1. CDR3 length equals 16 residues. Unmatched junction bases numbered 14, after V lost 5 bases and J lost 9 bases. Germline V CDR1 and CDR2: WNHNN, SYGVQD (reference sequence). The CDR3 region is CASSSYDRGNFGEQFF. CDR3 in DNA: TGCGCCAGCAGTTCGTATGACAGGGGGAACTTTGGTGAGCAGTTCTTC.

This clone was counted a few times. The chain uses TRBV4-1 and TRBJ2-1; tentative D call: TRBD1 (6 bases). This CDR3 region has 18 residues. Trimming shortened V by 3 bases and J by 0 bases, and 18 bases separated the two germline ends. Germline CDR1 reads MGHRA; CDR2 reads YSYEKL. The CDR3 reads CASSQRQEFLSSYNEQFF. Written as DNA, the CDR3 is TGCGCCAGCAGCCAGAGACAGGAGTTCTTGAGCTCCTACAATGAGCAGTTCTTC.

In its sample, this clone was seen a few times. V usage is TRBV6-5 and J usage is TRBJ1-4; 7 bases line up with TRBD1. The CDR3 runs 14 residues. Per the germline V gene, CDR1 is MNHEY and CDR2 is SVGAGI. V shed 6 bases and J 8 bases; nucleotides not matched to a gene: 9. CDR3 sequence (DNA): TGTGCCAGCAGCCTCGGGAGGGGGCGAGAAAAACTGTTTTTT. The encoded protein is CASSLGRGREKLFF.

The chain combines TRBV6-1 with TRBJ2-3; the D is unclear. The CDR3 is 12 residues long. Germline V gene sequence: CDR1 MNHNS, CDR2 SASEGT. Trimming pared 4 bases from V and 3 bases from J, leaving 5 bases between. CDR3 sequence reads: CASSAMTDTQYF. For the CDR3, the DNA is TGTGCCAGCAGTGCTATGACAGATACGCAGTATTTT.

This clone appeared a few times. The V and J genes are TRBV29-1 and TRBJ2-5, with D uncertain. CDR3 length: 10 residues. Germline-derived CDR1 and CDR2 are SQVTM and ANQGSEA. The V end lost 4 bases, the J end lost 5 bases, and 5 bases lay between the germline ends. In DNA form, the CDR3 reads TGCAGCGTTGCGTTCGAGACCCAGTACTTC. Translation: CSVAFETQYF.

The rearrangement uses TRBV10-3 and TRBJ2-5, with TRBD2 identical over 11 bases. Losses at the gene ends were 4 bases for V and 2 bases for J; bases not matched to a gene: 3. The germline gives CDR1 ENHRY, CDR2 SYGVKD. The CDR3 extends over 15 amino acids. The CDR3 is CAISGTSGSQETQYF. In DNA, the CDR3 is TGTGCCATCAGTGGGACTAGCGGGTCTCAAGAGACCCAGTACTTC.

The chain is built from TRBV4-1 and TRBJ2-2; a possible D gene is TRBD2 (7 bases). Germline values: CDR1 MGHRA, CDR2 YSYEKL. The CDR3 covers 18 residues. V was clipped by 4 bases and J by 5 bases, with 23 bases between them. Here the CDR3 reads CASSRRGSSGAGTGELFF. CDR3 DNA: TGCGCCAGCAGCCGAAGGGGGTCTTCGGGAGCGGGAACCGGGGAGCTGTTTTTT.

This clone was recorded a few times. The CDR3 DNA follows: TGTGCCAGCAGTTACTCGCGGATAATAGAAAACGAGCAGTACTTC. Translation: CASSYSRIIENEQYF. This chain connects TRBV6-5 to TRBJ2-7, with unresolved D. Trimming pared 0 bases from V and 5 bases from J, leaving 14 bases between. This CDR3 has 15 amino acids. CDR1 and CDR2 (germline): MNHEY, SVGAGI.

This clone has more than one count but fewer than ten. The V gene is TRBV10-3, the J gene TRBJ1-3; 7 bases map to TRBD1. Trimming cost V 2 bases and J 1 base; bases outside gene matches: 5. The CDR3 is 16 amino acids. The germline CDR1 and CDR2 sequences are ENHRY and SYGVKD. The chain's CDR3 is CAISEDRVFSGNTIYF. As DNA, the CDR3 is TGTGCCATCAGTGAGGACAGGGTATTTTCTGGAAACACCATATATTTT.

Only a few counts were recorded for this clone. The V and J genes are TRBV9 and TRBJ1-1, with D perhaps TRBD1 (5 bases). The germline V gene encodes CDR1 SGDLS and CDR2 YYNGEE. V lost 0 bases, J lost 2 bases, and 11 bases lay in between. The CDR3 extends over 15 amino acids. The CDR3 coding sequence is TGTGCCAGCAGCGTAGTTAAGCGGGACAACACTGAAGCTTTCTTT. Protein: CASSVVKRDNTEAFF.

This chain connects TRBV15 to TRBJ2-2; tentative D call: TRBD2 (7 bases). The V and J ends lost 4 bases and 6 bases respectively, with 18 bases between them. The CDR3 contains 16 residues. Germline CDR1 LNHNV, CDR2 YYDKDF (reference sequence). CDR3 DNA: TGTGCCACCAGCAAAAGGAGGGGGGCGGGGGCCGGGGAGCTGTTTTTT. Translation gives CATSKRRGAGAGELFF.

The J gene is TRBJ2-4, the V gene TRBV5-1, with a weak D call TRBD2 (5 bases). Trimming cost V 0 bases and J 3 bases, with 13 bases left between them. Germline assignment: CDR1 SGHRS and CDR2 YFSETQ. CDR3 length equals 16 residues. The CDR3 nucleotides read TGCGCCAGCAGCTTGGAGGGAGACCTAGGCAAAAACATTCAGTACTTC. This sequence encodes CASSLEGDLGKNIQYF.

This clone was seen a few times. V gene TRBV10-3 combines with J gene TRBJ1-2, with D perhaps TRBD1 (5 bases). The CDR3 totals 17 residues. With 3 bases removed from V and 5 bases from J, the gap between germline ends came to 22 bases. CDR1 and CDR2 from the germline V gene are ENHRY and SYGVKD. This CDR3 reads CAISDRVKGESYYGYTF. The CDR3 DNA follows: TGTGCCATCAGTGACAGGGTTAAAGGAGAATCTTATTATGGCTACACCTTC.